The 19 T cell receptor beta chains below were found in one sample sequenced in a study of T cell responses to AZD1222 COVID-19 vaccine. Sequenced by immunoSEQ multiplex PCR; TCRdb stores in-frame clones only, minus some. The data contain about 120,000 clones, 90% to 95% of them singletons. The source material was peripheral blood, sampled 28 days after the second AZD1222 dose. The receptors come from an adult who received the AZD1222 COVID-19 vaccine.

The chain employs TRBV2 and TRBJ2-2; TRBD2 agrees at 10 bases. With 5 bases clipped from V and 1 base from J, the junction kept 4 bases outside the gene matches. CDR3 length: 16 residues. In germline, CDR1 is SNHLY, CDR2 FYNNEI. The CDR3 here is CASSSTSGMNTGELFF. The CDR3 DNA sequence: TGTGCCAGCAGTTCCACTAGCGGGATGAACACCGGGGAGCTGTTTTTT.

The CDR3 sequence is CASTRGAEAFF. The CDR3 region has the DNA TGTGCCAGCACCCGGGGCGCTGAAGCTTTCTTT. This chain joins TRBV7-3 and TRBJ1-1; the D gene is possibly TRBD1 (5 bases). The germline V gene encodes CDR1 SGHTA and CDR2 FQGTGA. V lost 7 bases to trimming and J lost 6 bases, with 9 bases between them. CDR3 length: 11 amino acids.

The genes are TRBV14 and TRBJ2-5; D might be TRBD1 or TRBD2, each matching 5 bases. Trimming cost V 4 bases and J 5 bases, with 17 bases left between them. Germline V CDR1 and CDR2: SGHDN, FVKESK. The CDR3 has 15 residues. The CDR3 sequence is CASSPRDVGWETQYF. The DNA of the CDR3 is TGTGCCAGCAGCCCCCGGGACGTTGGTTGGGAGACCCAGTACTTC.

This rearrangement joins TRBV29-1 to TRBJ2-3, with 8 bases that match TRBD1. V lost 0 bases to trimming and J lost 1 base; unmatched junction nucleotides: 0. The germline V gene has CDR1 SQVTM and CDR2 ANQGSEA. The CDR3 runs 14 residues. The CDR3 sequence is CSVEETGGTDTQYF. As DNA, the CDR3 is TGCAGCGTTGAAGAGACAGGGGGCACAGATACGCAGTATTTT.

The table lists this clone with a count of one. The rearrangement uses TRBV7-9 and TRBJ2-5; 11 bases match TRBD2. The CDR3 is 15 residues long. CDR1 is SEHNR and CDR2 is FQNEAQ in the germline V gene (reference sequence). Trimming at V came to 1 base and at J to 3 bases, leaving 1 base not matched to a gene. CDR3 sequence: CASSLGGLAEETQYF. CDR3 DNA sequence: TGTGCCAGCAGCTTAGGGGGACTAGCGGAAGAGACCCAGTACTTC.

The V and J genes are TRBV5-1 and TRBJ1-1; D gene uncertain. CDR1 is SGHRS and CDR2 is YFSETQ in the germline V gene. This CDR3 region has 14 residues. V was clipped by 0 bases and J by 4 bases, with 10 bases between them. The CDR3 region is CASSLDGLGTEAFF. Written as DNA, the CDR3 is TGCGCCAGCAGCTTGGATGGTTTGGGCACTGAAGCTTTCTTT.

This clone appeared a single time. The CDR3 region has the DNA TGTGCCAGCAGCCAAAGTCCGGGCTCCCTGACTGAAGCTTTCTTT. Its translation is CASSQSPGSLTEAFF. The V gene is TRBV4-2, the J gene TRBJ1-1; D remains unclear. The V end was cut by 2 bases, the J end by 5 bases, with 15 bases between. From germline, CDR1 is LGHNA and CDR2 YNFKEQ. CDR3 length equals 15 residues.

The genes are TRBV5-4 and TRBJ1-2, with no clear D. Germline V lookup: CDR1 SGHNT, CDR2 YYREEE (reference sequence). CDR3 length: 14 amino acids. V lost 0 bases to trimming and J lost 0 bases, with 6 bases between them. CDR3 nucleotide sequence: TGTGCCAGCAGCTTGGAGATAGCTAACTATGGCTACACCTTC. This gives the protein CASSLEIANYGYTF.

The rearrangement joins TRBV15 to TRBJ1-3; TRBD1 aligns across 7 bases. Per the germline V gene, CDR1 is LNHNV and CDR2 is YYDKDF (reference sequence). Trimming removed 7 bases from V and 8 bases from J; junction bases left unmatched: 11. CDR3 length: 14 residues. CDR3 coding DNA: TGTGCCACCACGACCCGGGACAGCTCGGACACCATATATTTT. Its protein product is CATTTRDSSDTIYF. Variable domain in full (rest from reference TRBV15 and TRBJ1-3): DAMVIQNPRYQVTQFGKPVTLSCSQTLNHNVMYWYQQKSSQAPKLLFHYYDKDFNNEADTPDNFQSRRPNTSFCFLDIRSPGLGDTAMYLCATTTRDSSDTIYFGEGSWLTVV.

This chain's CDR3 is CASSWAGTQNYGYTF. CDR3 sequence (DNA): TGCGCCAGCAGCTGGGCCGGGACACAAAACTATGGCTACACCTTC. This chain joins TRBV5-1 and TRBJ1-2; D perhaps matches TRBD1 (6 bases). Germline assignment: CDR1 SGHRS and CDR2 YFSETQ. The CDR3 is 15 residues long. V lost 3 bases and J 2 bases, leaving 14 bases between the germline ends.

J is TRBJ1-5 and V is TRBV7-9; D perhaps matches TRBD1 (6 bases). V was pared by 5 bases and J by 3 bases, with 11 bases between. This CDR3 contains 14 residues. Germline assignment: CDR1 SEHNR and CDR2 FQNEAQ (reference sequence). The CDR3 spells CASSHGGPNQPQHF. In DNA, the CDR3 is TGTGCCAGCAGCCACGGGGGGCCCAATCAGCCCCAGCATTTT.

The CDR3 loop reads CASSPDHTTLTDTQYF. CDR3 DNA sequence: TGTGCCAGCAGCCCCGACCACACAACGTTGACAGATACGCAGTATTTT. The rearrangement links TRBV9 to TRBJ2-3; no firm D call. This CDR3 has 16 amino acids. V shed 4 bases and J shed 3 bases, with 18 bases lying between them. CDR1 is SGDLS and CDR2 is YYNGEE in the germline V gene.

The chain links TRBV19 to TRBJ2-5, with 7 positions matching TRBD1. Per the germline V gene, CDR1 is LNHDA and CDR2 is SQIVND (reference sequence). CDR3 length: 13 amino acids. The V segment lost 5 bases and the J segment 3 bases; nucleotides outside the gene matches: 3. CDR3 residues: CASSDQGEETQYF. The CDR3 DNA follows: TGTGCCAGTAGTGACCAGGGGGAAGAGACCCAGTACTTC.

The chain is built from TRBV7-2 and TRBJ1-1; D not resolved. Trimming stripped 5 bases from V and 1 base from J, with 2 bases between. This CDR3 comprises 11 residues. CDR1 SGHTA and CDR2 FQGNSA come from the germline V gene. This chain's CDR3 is CASSTNTEAFF. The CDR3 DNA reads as TGTGCCAGCAGCACGAACACTGAAGCTTTCTTT.

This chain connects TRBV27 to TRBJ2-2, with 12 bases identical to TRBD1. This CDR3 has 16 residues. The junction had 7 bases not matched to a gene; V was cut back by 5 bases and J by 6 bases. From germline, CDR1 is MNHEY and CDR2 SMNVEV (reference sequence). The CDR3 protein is CASSTPGQGAAGELFF. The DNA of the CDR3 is TGTGCCAGCAGTACCCCGGGACAGGGGGCCGCCGGGGAGCTGTTTTTT.

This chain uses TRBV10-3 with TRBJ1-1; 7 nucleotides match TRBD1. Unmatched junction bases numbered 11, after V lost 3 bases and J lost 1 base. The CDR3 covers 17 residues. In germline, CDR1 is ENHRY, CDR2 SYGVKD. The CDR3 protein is CAISDSRRQGTNTEAFF. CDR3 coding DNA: TGTGCCATCAGTGACTCTCGCCGACAGGGAACGAACACTGAAGCTTTCTTT.

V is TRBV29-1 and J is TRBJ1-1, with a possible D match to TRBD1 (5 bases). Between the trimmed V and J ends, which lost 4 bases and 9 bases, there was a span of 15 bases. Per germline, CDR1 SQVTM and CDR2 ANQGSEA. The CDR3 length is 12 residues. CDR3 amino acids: CSVVRQGSQAFF. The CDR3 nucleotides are TGCAGCGTTGTTCGGCAGGGATCACAAGCTTTCTTT.

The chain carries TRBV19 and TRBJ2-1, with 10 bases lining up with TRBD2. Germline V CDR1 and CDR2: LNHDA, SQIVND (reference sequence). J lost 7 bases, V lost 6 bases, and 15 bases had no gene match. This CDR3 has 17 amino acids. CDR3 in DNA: TGTGCCAGTAGGAGTGGCCCTACTAGCGGGGACCGTAATGAGCAGTTCTTC. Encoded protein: CASRSGPTSGDRNEQFF.

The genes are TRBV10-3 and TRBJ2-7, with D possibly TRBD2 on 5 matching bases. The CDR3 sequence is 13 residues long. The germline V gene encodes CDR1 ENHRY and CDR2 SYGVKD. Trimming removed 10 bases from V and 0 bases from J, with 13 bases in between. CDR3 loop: CATSEGGSYEQYF. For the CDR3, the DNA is TGTGCCACGTCGGAAGGAGGCTCCTACGAGCAGTACTTC.